Listed here are 4 T cell receptor beta chains from one sample, sequenced in a study of human T cells and chemical hapten exposure. TCRdb redid the calling of the RACE reads with MiXCR, one entry per CDR3 protein. The table shows approximately 400,000 distinct CDR3 sequences, with 5.1% occurring only once. The time point is: pre-sensitization, week 0. Treatment reported: therapeutic diphenylcyclopropenone sensitization with weekly scalp DPC. The sequencing here drew on whole blood, taken in connection with sensitization to the hapten diphenylcyclopropenone (DPC). Receptor source: a woman in her forties or fifties with alopecia areata. Some clones in this sample may be carry-over from other donors' samples.

Many counts were recorded for this clonotype. V usage is TRBV7-2 and J usage is TRBJ2-1; D not certain. V shed 5 bases and J shed 8 bases, with 10 bases lying between them. The germline CDR1 and CDR2 sequences are SGHTA and FQGNSA. This CDR3 contains 12 residues. The CDR3 coding sequence is TGTGCCAGCAGCCGATTGAAGGATGAGCAGTTCTTC. Amino acid sequence: CASSRLKDEQFF.

In this sample, this clonotype turned up many times. This chain connects TRBV5-5 to TRBJ2-5, with D perhaps matching TRBD1 or TRBD2 (5 bases each). Trimming took off 7 bases at V and 1 base at J, with 14 bases between the two ends. The length of the CDR3 is 14 residues. CDR1 is SGHKS, CDR2 YYEKEE, per germline (reference sequence). Here the CDR3 reads CASGPWGTQETQYF. The CDR3 nucleotides read TGTGCCAGCGGCCCTTGGGGGACCCAAGAGACCCAGTACTTC.

This clonotype was found many times. The chain uses TRBV9 and TRBJ1-4, with 9 bases fitting TRBD1. The germline gives CDR1 SGDLS, CDR2 YYNGEE. CDR3 size: 15 residues. After removal of 4 bases from V and 8 bases from J, the junction contained 9 bases not matched to a gene. The CDR3 bases are TGTGCCAGCAGCCTCCGGGACAGGGATGAGGAAAAACTGTTTTTT. The encoded protein is CASSLRDRDEEKLFF. Full variable domain (missing parts from reference TRBV9 and TRBJ1-4): DSGVTQTPKHLITATGQRVTLRCSPRSGDLSVYWYQQSLDQGLQFLIQYYNGEERAKGNILERFSAQQFPDLHSELNLSSLELGDSALYFCASSLRDRDEEKLFFGSGTQLSVL.

This clonotype has a count of ten or more. The V call is TRBV28, the J call TRBJ1-5; D gene ambiguous. CDR1 is MDHEN, CDR2 SYDVKM, per germline. The CDR3 covers 15 residues. With 2 bases removed from V and 3 bases from J, the gap between germline ends came to 11 bases. The CDR3 loop reads CASSLKRGNNQPQHF. CDR3 DNA: TGTGCCAGCAGTTTAAAACGGGGTAACAATCAGCCCCAGCATTTT.